Listed below are T cell receptor beta chains from one sample, sequenced in a study of tissue T cells after allogeneic stem cell transplantation. Here immunoSEQ multiplex PCR was the method, and the copy in TCRdb shows in-frame clones only, minus some. The sample contains approximately 10,000 clones, less than 65% of which appear only once. The input for sequencing was tissue from the jejunum, taken at autopsy. These receptor sequences come from a woman between 18 and 50 years old with breast cancer. The CDR3 runs from the conserved cysteine through the conserved F or W. The D gene is left open where the match is weak. Where a row states a size, it is once, few, many or the class of an expanded clone; other rows omit it.

J gene: TRBJ2-1; V gene: TRBV4-2; D gene: NA; clone size: NA; CDR3 DNA: TGTGCCAGCAGCCAAGAACTAGCCTACAATGAGCAGTTCTTC; CDR3 protein: CASSQELAYNEQFF
J gene: TRBJ2-3; V gene: TRBV7-8; D gene: TRBD1; clone size: few; CDR3 DNA: TGTGCCAGCAGCCGGGGACAGGGTGCAGATACGCAGTATTTT; CDR3 protein: CASSRGQGADTQYF
J gene: TRBJ2-1; V gene: TRBV5-6; D gene: NA; clone size: few; CDR3 DNA: TGTGCCAGCAGCTCCGTGGGACGGAAGGGGTATGAGCAGTTCTTC; CDR3 protein: CASSSVGRKGYEQFF
J gene: TRBJ2-3; V gene: TRBV28; D gene: NA; clone size: NA; CDR3 DNA: TGTGCCAGCAGTCTACCTAGCAGAGTTACAGATACGCAGTATTTT; CDR3 protein: CASSLPSRVTDTQYF
J gene: TRBJ1-5; V gene: TRBV30; D gene: NA; clone size: few; CDR3 DNA: TGTGCCTGGAGTGTCGGACGCTTTCAGCCCCAGCATTTT; CDR3 protein: CAWSVGRFQPQHF
J gene: TRBJ1-5; V gene: TRBV15; D gene: NA; clone size: NA; CDR3 DNA: TGTGCCACCAGCAGAGATTCAAGCAATCAGCCCCAGCATTTT; CDR3 protein: CATSRDSSNQPQHF
J gene: TRBJ1-4; V gene: TRBV28; D gene: TRBD1; clone size: once; CDR3 DNA: TGTGCCAGCACCACAGGGGGCGAAGAAAAACTGTTTTTT; CDR3 protein: CASTTGGEEKLFF
J gene: TRBJ2-3; V gene: TRBV19; D gene: TRBD2; clone size: few; CDR3 DNA: TGTGCCAGTAGTACCCGGGAGGGCTTCACAGATACGCAGTATTTT; CDR3 protein: CASSTREGFTDTQYF
J gene: TRBJ2-5; V gene: TRBV10-2; D gene: TRBD2; clone size: NA; CDR3 DNA: TGCGCCAGCAGGGAACTAGCGGGGTATCAAGAGACCCAGTACTTC; CDR3 protein: CASRELAGYQETQYF
J gene: TRBJ2-4; V gene: TRBV5-4; D gene: NA; clone size: NA; CDR3 DNA: TGTGCCAGCAGCGCCGGGGGGCTAGCGGACACCAAAAACATTCAGTACTTC; CDR3 protein: CASSAGGLADTKNIQYF
J gene: TRBJ2-7; V gene: TRBV6-5; D gene: NA; clone size: NA; CDR3 DNA: TGTGCCAGCAGAACCTCCTACGAGCAGTACTTC; CDR3 protein: CASRTSYEQYF
J gene: TRBJ2-7; V gene: TRBV6-5; D gene: NA; clone size: NA; CDR3 DNA: TGTGCCAGCAGTTATAGTGTGTCAGGGTACGAGCAGTACTTC; CDR3 protein: CASSYSVSGYEQYF
J gene: TRBJ2-5; V gene: TRBV5-4; D gene: NA; clone size: NA; CDR3 DNA: TGTGCCAGCAGCTTGGAACTAGCTCAAGAGACCCAGTACTTC; CDR3 protein: CASSLELAQETQYF
J gene: TRBJ2-7; V gene: TRBV28; D gene: NA; clone size: few; CDR3 DNA: TGTGCCAGCAGTCCCCTGGAAATGGTCTCCTACGAGCAGTACTTC; CDR3 protein: CASSPLEMVSYEQYF
J gene: TRBJ2-2; V gene: TRBV6-6; D gene: TRBD2; clone size: NA; CDR3 DNA: TGTGCCAGCAGTTCCCCGCTAGGACTAGCCGGGGAGCTGTTTTTT; CDR3 protein: CASSSPLGLAGELFF
J gene: TRBJ1-3; V gene: TRBV24-1; D gene: NA; clone size: large; CDR3 DNA: TGTGCCACCCGAACGGGCTCTGGAAACACCATATATTTT; CDR3 protein: CATRTGSGNTIYF
J gene: TRBJ2-1; V gene: TRBV11-2; D gene: TRBD2; clone size: few; CDR3 DNA: TGTGCCAGCAGCTCGGGACTAGCGGGCTACAATGAGCAGTTCTTC; CDR3 protein: CASSSGLAGYNEQFF
J gene: TRBJ1-4; V gene: TRBV7-2; D gene: TRBD1; clone size: once; CDR3 DNA: TGTGCCAGCAGCTTGGACAGGGGTGAAGAAAAACTGTTTTTT; CDR3 protein: CASSLDRGEEKLFF
J gene: TRBJ2-5; V gene: TRBV29-1; D gene: TRBD1; clone size: NA; CDR3 DNA: TGCAGCGTTGATGACAGGGGGGGACGGAGGCAAGAGACCCAGTACTTC; CDR3 protein: CSVDDRGGRRQETQYF
J gene: TRBJ2-5; V gene: TRBV27; D gene: TRBD2; clone size: NA; CDR3 DNA: TGTGCCAGCAGTTTCGCGGGAGGGTGGGAAGAGACCCAGTACTTC; CDR3 protein: CASSFAGGWEETQYF
J gene: TRBJ1-2; V gene: TRBV4-3; D gene: NA; clone size: NA; CDR3 DNA: TGCGCCAGCAGCCAGGAAAGGGGAGATTCCTACTATGGCTACACCTTC; CDR3 protein: CASSQERGDSYYGYTF